The rows below give T cell receptor beta chains drawn from one sample of a study of follicular helper T cells after annual influenza vaccination. The table came from immunoSEQ multiplex PCR; TCRdb's copy has only in-frame clones and leaves some out. Altogether 9,500 to 15,000 clones are present, about 80% being singletons, with the ten largest covering roughly 3.5%. Sample: CXCR5+ CD38- circulating T follicular helper cells from blood, taken on the day of influenza vaccination. The receptors here all came from an adult who received the influenza vaccine. Each CDR3 is given with its conserved first and last residue. A D gene is named only where the DNA matches it firmly. For some rows the clone size is stated as once, few or many, or as a class when expanded; others skip it.

j_gene	abundance	v_gene	d_gene	CDR3nt	CDR3aa
TRBJ1-2	NA	TRBV6-1	NA	TGTGCCAGCAGTGAATTAAATCCGGGCTATGGCTACACCTTC	CASSELNPGYGYTF
TRBJ1-6	NA	TRBV28	TRBD1	TGTGCCAGCAGGGCAGGGGGGGCTTATTCACCCCTCCACTTT	CASRAGGAYSPLHF
TRBJ1-5	NA	TRBV10-3	NA	TGTGCCATCAGTGTACATAGCAATCAGCCCCAGCATTTT	CAISVHSNQPQHF
TRBJ2-1	few	TRBV30	NA	TGTGCCTGGAGTGGGTTGTGGGGTCGGGATGAGCAGTTCTTC	CAWSGLWGRDEQFF
TRBJ1-1	NA	TRBV15	NA	TGTGCCACCAGCACTGCGAACACTGAAGCTTTCTTT	CATSTANTEAFF
TRBJ2-1	NA	TRBV6-6	NA	TGTGCCAGCAGTTACGATGCTGGTTCGGTTAATGAGCAGTTCTTC	CASSYDAGSVNEQFF
TRBJ2-4	NA	TRBV5-4	TRBD2	TGTGCCAGCAGCTTTGGAGGTAGCGGGGGGAAAAACATTCAGTACTTC	CASSFGGSGGKNIQYF
TRBJ2-2	NA	TRBV7-8	TRBD2	TGTGCCAGCAGCACACGAGGGACTAGCGATAAGGAGCTGTTTTTT	CASSTRGTSDKELFF
TRBJ1-4	NA	TRBV5-6	NA	TGTGCCAGTACTGACGGCACGGCAACTAATGAAAAACTGTTTTTT	CASTDGTATNEKLFF
TRBJ2-5	NA	TRBV4-3	TRBD2	TGCGCCAGCAGCCAAGATCTGGCTAGCGGGGGGGCTTCAGAGACCCAGTACTTC	CASSQDLASGGASETQYF
TRBJ2-3	NA	TRBV5-6	TRBD1	TGTGCCAGCAGCCTGAACCGGGACAGTATCACAGATACGCAGTATTTT	CASSLNRDSITDTQYF
TRBJ2-7	NA	TRBV28	NA	TGTGCCAGCAAGGCCTTTCGGGAGCAGTACTTC	CASKAFREQYF
TRBJ2-5	NA	TRBV2	NA	TGTGCCAGCAGTAGGGGTCGAGAGACCCAGTACTTC	CASSRGRETQYF
TRBJ2-3	NA	TRBV15	NA	TGTGCCACCAGCAGAGACCGCCCAGATACGCAGTATTTT	CATSRDRPDTQYF
TRBJ1-2	NA	TRBV7-9	NA	TGTGCCAGCAGCTTAGGTGACTATGGCTACACCTTC	CASSLGDYGYTF
TRBJ2-3	NA	TRBV30	NA	TGTGCCTGGAGTGTTACTAGCCGCCCAGATACGCAGTATTTT	CAWSVTSRPDTQYF
TRBJ2-7	NA	TRBV15	NA	TGTGCCACCAGCAGATTGACAGGCTGGGGATCCTACGAGCAGTACTTC	CATSRLTGWGSYEQYF
TRBJ2-7	once	TRBV28	NA	TGTGCCAGCAGCCTACCGAGGACAGCCCCGGGCCGTCAGTACTTC	CASSLPRTAPGRQYF
TRBJ2-6	NA	TRBV6-5	NA	TGTGCCAGCACCTCAAGCTCTGGGGCCAACGTCCTGACTTTC	CASTSSSGANVLTF
TRBJ2-2	NA	TRBV7-2	NA	TGTGCCAGCAGCTCCAACCGGGCCTTAGGGGAGCTGTTTTTT	CASSSNRALGELFF
TRBJ1-1	few	TRBV2	NA	TGTGCCAGCAGTGAGGAGGCCGTTCCGAACACTGAAGCTTTCTTT	CASSEEAVPNTEAFF
TRBJ1-4	NA	TRBV10-2	TRBD1	TGCGCCAGCAGCCTCCCTACAGGGGGCGATAATGAAAAACTGTTTTTT	CASSLPTGGDNEKLFF
TRBJ1-2	once	TRBV28	TRBD1	TGTGCCAGCAGTTCCCCCTCCCCGACAGGGGGGGGAGGCTACACCTTC	CASSSPSPTGGGGYTF
TRBJ1-2	NA	TRBV7-3	TRBD1	TGTGCCAGCAGCTTATCAGGGACAGGAAGATATGGCTACACCTTC	CASSLSGTGRYGYTF
TRBJ1-4	NA	TRBV5-4	TRBD1	TGTGCCAGCAGCTTACGACAGGGGATGGGTGAAAAACTGTTTTTT	CASSLRQGMGEKLFF
TRBJ2-6	NA	TRBV19	TRBD1	TGTGCCAGTAGGGACAGGCGCCCTTCTGGGGCCAACGTCCTGACTTTC	CASRDRRPSGANVLTF
TRBJ2-3	NA	TRBV7-9	NA	TGTGCCAGCAGCCCCCGCGTCACAGATACGCAGTATTTT	CASSPRVTDTQYF
TRBJ2-3	NA	TRBV7-2	NA	TGTGCCAGCAGCACCCGCCACTCCACAGATACGCAGTATTTT	CASSTRHSTDTQYF
TRBJ1-5	few	TRBV2	NA	TGTGCCAGCAGTGTGGACCATAGCAATCAGCCCCAGCATTTT	CASSVDHSNQPQHF
TRBJ2-2	NA	TRBV23-1	TRBD1	TGCGCCAGCCTAGGACAGGGAGCGACCGGGGAGCTGTTTTTT	CASLGQGATGELFF
TRBJ2-3	NA	TRBV7-2	TRBD1	TGTGCCATCGGGACAGGGGGCATCACAGATACGCAGTATTTT	CAIGTGGITDTQYF
TRBJ1-1	NA	TRBV5-1	NA	TGCGCCAGCGAACAGGGTGATGTGGACACTGAAGCTTTCTTT	CASEQGDVDTEAFF
TRBJ1-1	NA	TRBV5-1	NA	TGCGCCAGCAGCTTAATTTCCAGGGGCCCTGGGACTGAAGCTTTCTTT	CASSLISRGPGTEAFF
TRBJ2-5	NA	TRBV5-1	NA	TGCGCCAGCACCCCGGGCAGTACCCAAGAGACCCAGTACTTC	CASTPGSTQETQYF
TRBJ1-6	NA	TRBV2	TRBD1	TGTGCCAGCAGGCGTGGGGCGACGACAGGGTTGGGTTCACCCCTCCACTTT	CASRRGATTGLGSPLHF
TRBJ1-2	NA	TRBV7-2	NA	TGTGCCAGCAGCTTTGACGTCAACTATGGCTACACCTTC	CASSFDVNYGYTF
TRBJ1-2	NA	TRBV30	NA	TGTGCCTGGAGTGGGTTGGGGTACGGAGGGGGCTACACCTTC	CAWSGLGYGGGYTF
TRBJ2-1	NA	TRBV2	NA	TGTGCCAGCAGTGAAGCTAGGAGAGGCTCCTACAATGAGCAGTTCTTC	CASSEARRGSYNEQFF
TRBJ1-6	NA	TRBV18	NA	TGTGCCAGCTCACCACCAACAGGAGGCAATTCACCCCTCCACTTT	CASSPPTGGNSPLHF
TRBJ1-2	NA	TRBV9	TRBD1	TGTGCCAGCACTCGGGACAGTGATACTAGCTATGGCTACACCTTC	CASTRDSDTSYGYTF
TRBJ2-1	NA	TRBV28	NA	TGTGCCAGCAGTTTTGGGTTTCAGAGGAGCAATGAGCAGTTCTTC	CASSFGFQRSNEQFF
TRBJ2-3	NA	TRBV4-2	NA	TGTGCCAGCAGCCAAGACGGCCGCGGCTCTAGCACAGATACGCAGTATTTT	CASSQDGRGSSTDTQYF
TRBJ2-3	NA	TRBV18	NA	TGTGCCAGCTCACCTTCGTCCCGGGGAGCCACAGATACGCAGTATTTT	CASSPSSRGATDTQYF
TRBJ1-4	NA	TRBV14	NA	TGTGCCAGCAGCCAAGTCAGGGGACCCCTTGAAAAACTGTTTTTT	CASSQVRGPLEKLFF
TRBJ1-2	NA	TRBV7-2	NA	TGTGCCAGCAGCTCCCCGGACAACGATGGCTACACCTTC	CASSSPDNDGYTF
TRBJ1-2	NA	TRBV30	NA	TGTGCCTGGAGTTTAACAGCTAACTATGGCTACACCTTC	CAWSLTANYGYTF
TRBJ2-2	NA	TRBV5-4	NA	TGTGCCAGCAGCTTGGATTTACTAGCCGCCGGGGAGCTGTTTTTT	CASSLDLLAAGELFF
TRBJ2-5	NA	TRBV9	NA	TGTGCCAGCAGCGTAGCTAGGTGCGGGTCAAAAGAGACCCAGTACTTC	CASSVARCGSKETQYF
TRBJ2-7	NA	TRBV7-9	TRBD1	TGTGCCAGCAGCTCCTCCCGGGACAGGGGCTACGAGCAGTACTTC	CASSSSRDRGYEQYF
TRBJ1-1	NA	TRBV5-1	NA	TGCGCCAGCAGCAAGGACCGTCCCGATGAAGCTTTCTTT	CASSKDRPDEAFF
TRBJ1-2	NA	TRBV19	TRBD1	TGTGCCAGTAGTATCGGGACAGGATCTAACTATGGCTACACCTTC	CASSIGTGSNYGYTF
TRBJ2-7	NA	TRBV28	TRBD2	TGTGCCAGCAGTTTGGGGACTAGCGGGGGGCGGAACGAGCAGTACTTC	CASSLGTSGGRNEQYF
TRBJ1-1	NA	TRBV15	NA	TGTGCCACCCAAAGCACGGGGTCCACTGAAGCTTTCTTT	CATQSTGSTEAFF
TRBJ2-2	NA	TRBV11-2	NA	TGTGCCAGCAGCTTAGATCAGTGGGGGGAGCTGTTTTTT	CASSLDQWGELFF
TRBJ2-5	few	TRBV2	TRBD2	TGTGCCAGCAAGCGGGGGGCAGGAGAGACCCAGTACTTC	CASKRGAGETQYF